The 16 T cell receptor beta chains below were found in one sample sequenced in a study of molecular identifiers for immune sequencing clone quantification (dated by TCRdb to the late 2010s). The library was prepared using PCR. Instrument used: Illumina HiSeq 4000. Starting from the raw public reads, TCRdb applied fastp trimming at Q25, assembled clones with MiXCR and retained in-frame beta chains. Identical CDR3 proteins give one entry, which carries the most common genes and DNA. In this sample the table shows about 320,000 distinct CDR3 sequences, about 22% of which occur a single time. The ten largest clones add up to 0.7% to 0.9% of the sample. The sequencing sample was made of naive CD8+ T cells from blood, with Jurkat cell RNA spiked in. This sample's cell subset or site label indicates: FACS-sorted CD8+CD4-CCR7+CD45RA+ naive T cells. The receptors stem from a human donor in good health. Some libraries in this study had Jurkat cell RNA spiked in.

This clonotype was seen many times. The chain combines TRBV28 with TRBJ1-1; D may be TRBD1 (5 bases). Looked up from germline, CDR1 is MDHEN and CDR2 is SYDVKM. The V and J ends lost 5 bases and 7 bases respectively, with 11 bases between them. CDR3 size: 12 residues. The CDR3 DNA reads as TGTGCCAGCAGTCAAATGGGGGGTGAAGCTTTCTTT. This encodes CASSQMGGEAFF.

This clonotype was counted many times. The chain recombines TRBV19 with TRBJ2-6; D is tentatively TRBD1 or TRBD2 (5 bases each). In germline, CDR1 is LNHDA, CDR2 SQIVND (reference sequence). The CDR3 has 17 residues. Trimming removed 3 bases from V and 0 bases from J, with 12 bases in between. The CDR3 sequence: CASSIPAGTSGANVLTF. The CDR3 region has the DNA TGTGCCAGTAGTATCCCTGCTGGGACCTCTGGGGCCAACGTCCTGACTTTC. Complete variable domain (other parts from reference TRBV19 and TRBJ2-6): DGGITQSPKYLFRKEGQNVTLSCEQNLNHDAMYWYRQDPGQGLRLIYYSQIVNDFQKGDIAEGYSVSREKKESFPLTVTSAQKNPTAFYLCASSIPAGTSGANVLTFGAGSRLTVL.

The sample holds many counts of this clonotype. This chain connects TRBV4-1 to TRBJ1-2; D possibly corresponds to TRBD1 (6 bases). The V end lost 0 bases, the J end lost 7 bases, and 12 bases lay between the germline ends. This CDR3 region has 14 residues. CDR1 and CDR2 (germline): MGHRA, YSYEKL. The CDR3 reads CASSQDGGLAGYTF. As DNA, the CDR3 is TGCGCCAGCAGCCAAGACGGGGGGCTGGCTGGCTACACCTTC.

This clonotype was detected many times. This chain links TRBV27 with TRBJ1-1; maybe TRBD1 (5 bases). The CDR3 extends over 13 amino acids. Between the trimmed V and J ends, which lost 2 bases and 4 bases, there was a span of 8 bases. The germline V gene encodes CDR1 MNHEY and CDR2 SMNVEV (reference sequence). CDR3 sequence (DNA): TGTGCCAGCAGTTTAATGGGGGGCACTGAAGCTTTCTTT. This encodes CASSLMGGTEAFF.

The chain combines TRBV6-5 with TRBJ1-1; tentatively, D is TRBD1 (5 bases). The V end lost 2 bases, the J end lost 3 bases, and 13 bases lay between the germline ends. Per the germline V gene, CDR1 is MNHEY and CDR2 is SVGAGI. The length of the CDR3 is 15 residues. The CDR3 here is CASSYGGTMDTEAFF. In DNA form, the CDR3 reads TGTGCCAGCAGTTACGGGGGAACTATGGACACTGAAGCTTTCTTT.

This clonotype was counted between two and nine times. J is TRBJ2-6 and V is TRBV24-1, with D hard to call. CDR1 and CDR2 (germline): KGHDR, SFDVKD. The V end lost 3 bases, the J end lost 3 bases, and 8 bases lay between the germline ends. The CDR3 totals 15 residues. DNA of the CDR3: TGTGCCACCAGTGATCAAACCAGTGGGGCCAACGTCCTGACTTTC. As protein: CATSDQTSGANVLTF.

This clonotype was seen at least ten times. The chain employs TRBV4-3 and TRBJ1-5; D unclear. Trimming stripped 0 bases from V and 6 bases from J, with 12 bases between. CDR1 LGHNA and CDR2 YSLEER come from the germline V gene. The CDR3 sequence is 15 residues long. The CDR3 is CASSQDAGPTQPQHF. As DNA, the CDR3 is TGCGCCAGCAGCCAAGATGCGGGCCCAACTCAGCCCCAGCATTTT.

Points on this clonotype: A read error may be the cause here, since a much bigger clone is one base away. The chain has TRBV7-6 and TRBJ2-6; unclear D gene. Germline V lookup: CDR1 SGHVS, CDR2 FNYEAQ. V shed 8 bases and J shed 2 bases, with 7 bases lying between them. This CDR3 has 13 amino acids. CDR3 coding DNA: TGTGCCAGCGGGCCCCCTGGGGCCAACGTCCTGACTTTC. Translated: CASGPPGANVLTF.

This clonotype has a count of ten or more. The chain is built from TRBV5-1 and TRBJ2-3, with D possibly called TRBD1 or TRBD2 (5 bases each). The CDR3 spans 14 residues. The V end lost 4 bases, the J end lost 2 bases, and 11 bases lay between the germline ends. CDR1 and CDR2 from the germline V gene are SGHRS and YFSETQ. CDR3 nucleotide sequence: TGCGCCAGCAGCGGGGACGGATTCACAGATACGCAGTATTTT. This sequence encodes CASSGDGFTDTQYF.

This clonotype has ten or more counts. CDR3 region: CASSSRGAGELFF. The CDR3 DNA sequence: TGTGCCAGCAGCTCCAGGGGCGCCGGGGAGCTGTTTTTT. The rearrangement links TRBV5-4 to TRBJ2-2, with D tentatively TRBD1 (6 bases). Germline V CDR1 and CDR2: SGHNT, YYREEE (reference sequence). Trimming cost V 3 bases and J 6 bases, with 9 bases left between them. This CDR3 has 13 residues.

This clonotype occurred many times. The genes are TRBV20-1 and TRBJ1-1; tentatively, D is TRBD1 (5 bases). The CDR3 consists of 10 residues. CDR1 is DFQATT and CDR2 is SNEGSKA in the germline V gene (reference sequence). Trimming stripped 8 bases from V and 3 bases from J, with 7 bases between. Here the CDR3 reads CSSGYTEAFF. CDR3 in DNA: TGCAGTTCAGGGTACACTGAAGCTTTCTTT.

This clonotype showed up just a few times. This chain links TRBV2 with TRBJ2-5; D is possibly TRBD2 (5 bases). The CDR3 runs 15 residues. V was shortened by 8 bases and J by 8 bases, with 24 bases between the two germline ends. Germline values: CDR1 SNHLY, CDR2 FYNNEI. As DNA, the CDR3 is TGTGCCAGCCCCGGTCGGGGAGAGGGCCTGAGAACCCAGTACTTC. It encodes CASPGRGEGLRTQYF.

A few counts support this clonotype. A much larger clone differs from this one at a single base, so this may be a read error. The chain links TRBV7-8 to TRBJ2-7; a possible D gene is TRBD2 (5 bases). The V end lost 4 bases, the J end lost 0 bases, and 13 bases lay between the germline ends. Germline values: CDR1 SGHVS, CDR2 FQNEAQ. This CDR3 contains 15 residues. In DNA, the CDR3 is TGTGCCAGCAGCTCACTGGACTGTAGCTCCTACGAGCAGTACTTC. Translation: CASSSLDCSSYEQYF.

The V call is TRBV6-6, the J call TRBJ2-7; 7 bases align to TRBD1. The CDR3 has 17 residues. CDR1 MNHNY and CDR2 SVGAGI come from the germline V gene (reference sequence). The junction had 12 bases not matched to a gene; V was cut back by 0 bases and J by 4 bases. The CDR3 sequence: CASSYSPLLGGDYEQYF. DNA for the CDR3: TGTGCCAGCAGTTACTCCCCCCTTTTAGGGGGCGATTACGAGCAGTACTTC.

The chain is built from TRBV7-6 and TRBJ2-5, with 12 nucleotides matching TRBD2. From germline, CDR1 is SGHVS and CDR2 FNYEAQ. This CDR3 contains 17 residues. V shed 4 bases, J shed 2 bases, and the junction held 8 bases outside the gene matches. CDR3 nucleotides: TGTGCCAGCAGCTACCAGACTAGCGGGGGACCTCAAGAGACCCAGTACTTC. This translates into CASSYQTSGGPQETQYF.

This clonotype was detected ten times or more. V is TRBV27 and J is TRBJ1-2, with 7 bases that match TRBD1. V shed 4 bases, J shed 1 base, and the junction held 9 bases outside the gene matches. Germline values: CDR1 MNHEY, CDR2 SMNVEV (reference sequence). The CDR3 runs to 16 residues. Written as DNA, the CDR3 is TGTGCCAGCAGTTCAGGCAGGGACAGCTTTAACTATGGCTACACCTTC. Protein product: CASSSGRDSFNYGYTF.